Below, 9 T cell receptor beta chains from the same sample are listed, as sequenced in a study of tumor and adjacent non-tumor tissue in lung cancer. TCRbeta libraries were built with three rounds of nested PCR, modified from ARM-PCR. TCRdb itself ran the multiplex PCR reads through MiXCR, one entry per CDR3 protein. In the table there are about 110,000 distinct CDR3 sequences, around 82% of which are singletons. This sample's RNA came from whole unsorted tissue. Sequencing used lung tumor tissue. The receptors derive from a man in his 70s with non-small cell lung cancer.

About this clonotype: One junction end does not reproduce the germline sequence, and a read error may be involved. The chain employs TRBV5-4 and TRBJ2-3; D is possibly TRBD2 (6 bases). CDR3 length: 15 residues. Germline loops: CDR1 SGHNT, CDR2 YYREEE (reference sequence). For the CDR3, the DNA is TGTGCCAGCAGCGGAGGGACTTTAAGCATAGATACGCAATATTTT. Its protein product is CASSGGTLSIDTQYF.

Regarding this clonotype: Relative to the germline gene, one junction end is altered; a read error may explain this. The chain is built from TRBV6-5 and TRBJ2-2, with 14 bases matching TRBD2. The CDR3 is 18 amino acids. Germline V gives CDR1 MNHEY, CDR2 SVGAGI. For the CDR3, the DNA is TGTGCCAGCAGTTACTCCGGACTAGCGGGAGGATACACCGTGGAGCTGTTTTTC. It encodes CASSYSGLAGGYTVELFF.

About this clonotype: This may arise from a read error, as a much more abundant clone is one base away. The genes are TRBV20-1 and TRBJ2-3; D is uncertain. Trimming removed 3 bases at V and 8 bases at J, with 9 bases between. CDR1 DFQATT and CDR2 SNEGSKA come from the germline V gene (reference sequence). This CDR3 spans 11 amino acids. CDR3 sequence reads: CSASNPGTQYF. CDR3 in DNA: TGCAGTGCTAGTAATCCAGGTACGCAGTATTTT.

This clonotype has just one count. The CDR3 nucleotides read TGCGCCAGCAGCCAAGGGGCATGCGGTTGTGAAGGAAACATTCAGTACTTC. Protein product: CASSQGACGCEGNIQYF. This chain connects TRBV4-1 to TRBJ2-4; D is uncertain. Germline loops: CDR1 MGHRA, CDR2 YSYEKL. The CDR3 sequence is 17 residues long. Trimming left V 1 base short and J 6 bases short, with 19 bases between.

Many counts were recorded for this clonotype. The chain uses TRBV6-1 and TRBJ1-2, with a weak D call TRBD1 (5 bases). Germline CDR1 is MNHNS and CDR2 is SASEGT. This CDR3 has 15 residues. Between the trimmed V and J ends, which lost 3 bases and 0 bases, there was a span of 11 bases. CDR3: CASSDRDGANYGYTF. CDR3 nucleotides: TGTGCCAGCAGTGATAGGGACGGAGCTAACTATGGCTACACCTTC.

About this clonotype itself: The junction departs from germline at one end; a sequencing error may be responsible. This CDR3 is CARSLDGGDNQPQHF. CDR3 bases: TGCGCCAGGAGCTTAGATGGGGGGGACAATCAGCCCCAGCATTTT. This rearrangement joins TRBV5-1 to TRBJ1-5; D possibly corresponds to TRBD1 (5 bases). The CDR3 loop spans 15 amino acids. The germline V gene has CDR1 SGHRS and CDR2 YFSETQ.

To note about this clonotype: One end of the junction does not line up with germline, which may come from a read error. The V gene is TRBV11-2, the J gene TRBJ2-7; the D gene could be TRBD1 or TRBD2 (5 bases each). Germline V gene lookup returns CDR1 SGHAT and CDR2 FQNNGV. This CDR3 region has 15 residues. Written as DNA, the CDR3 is TGTGCCGGCAGCTTAGACCAGAGGGGCAGGCACGAGCAGTACTTC. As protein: CAGSLDQRGRHEQYF.

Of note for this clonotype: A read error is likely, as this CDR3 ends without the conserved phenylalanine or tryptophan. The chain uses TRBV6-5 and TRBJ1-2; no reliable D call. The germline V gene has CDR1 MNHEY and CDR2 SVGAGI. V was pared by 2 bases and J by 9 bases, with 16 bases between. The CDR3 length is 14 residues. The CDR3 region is CASSYPPPAKSYTL. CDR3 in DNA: TGTGCCAGCAGTTACCCTCCCCCCGCGAAAAGCTACACCTTA.

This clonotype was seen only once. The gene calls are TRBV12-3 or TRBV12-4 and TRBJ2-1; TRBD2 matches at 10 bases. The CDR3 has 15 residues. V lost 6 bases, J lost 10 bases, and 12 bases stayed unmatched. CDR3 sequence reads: CASRPGLAERMEQFF. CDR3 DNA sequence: TGTGCCAGCAGACCCGGACTAGCGGAGCGCATGGAGCAGTTCTTC.